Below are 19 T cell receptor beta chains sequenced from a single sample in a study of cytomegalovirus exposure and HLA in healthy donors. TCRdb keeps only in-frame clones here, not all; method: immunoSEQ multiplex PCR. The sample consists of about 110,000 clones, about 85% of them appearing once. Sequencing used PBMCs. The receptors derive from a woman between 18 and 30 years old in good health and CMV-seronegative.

In nucleotides, the CDR3 is TGTGCCAGCAGTGTCTCTACAGGGGTTTATAGCAATCAGCCCCAGCATTTT. Its protein product is CASSVSTGVYSNQPQHF. This sequence joins TRBV6-1 and TRBJ1-5; TRBD1 agrees at 7 bases. This CDR3 is built from 17 residues. J was trimmed by 0 bases and V by 4 bases; bases with no gene match: 9. Germline CDR1 and CDR2: MNHNS and SASEGT.

CDR3 loop: CASSLGTENQPQHF. The CDR3 nucleotides read TGTGCCAGCAGCTTGGGGACAGAGAATCAGCCCCAGCATTTT. The chain is built from TRBV5-6 and TRBJ1-5; D is perhaps TRBD1 (6 bases). The V gene lost 0 bases and the J gene lost 4 bases, with 8 bases spanning the gap. CDR1 and CDR2 (germline): SGHDT, YYEEEE. This CDR3 has 14 amino acids.

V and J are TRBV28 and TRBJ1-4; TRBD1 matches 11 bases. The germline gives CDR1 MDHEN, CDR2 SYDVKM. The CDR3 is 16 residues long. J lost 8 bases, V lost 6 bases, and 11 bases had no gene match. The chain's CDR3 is CASSSWTGGEREKLFF. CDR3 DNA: TGTGCCAGCAGCTCCTGGACAGGGGGCGAGCGAGAAAAACTGTTTTTT.

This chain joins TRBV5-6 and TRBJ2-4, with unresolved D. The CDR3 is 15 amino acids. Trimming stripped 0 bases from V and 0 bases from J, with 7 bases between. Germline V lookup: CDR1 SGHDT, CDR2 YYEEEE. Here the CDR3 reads CASSLDNLAKNIQYF. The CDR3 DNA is TGTGCCAGCAGCTTGGACAACCTAGCCAAAAACATTCAGTACTTC.

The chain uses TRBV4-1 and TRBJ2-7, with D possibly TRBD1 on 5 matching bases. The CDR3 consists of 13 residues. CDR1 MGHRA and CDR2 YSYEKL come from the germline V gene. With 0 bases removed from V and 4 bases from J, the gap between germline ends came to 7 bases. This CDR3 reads CASSQDGAYEQYF. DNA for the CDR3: TGCGCCAGCAGCCAAGATGGGGCGTACGAGCAGTACTTC.

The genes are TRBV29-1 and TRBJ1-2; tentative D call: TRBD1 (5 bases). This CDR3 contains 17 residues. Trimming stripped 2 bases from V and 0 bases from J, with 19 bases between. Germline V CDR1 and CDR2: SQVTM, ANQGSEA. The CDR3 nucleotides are TGCAGCGTTGAAAGGGGATTTGGCAGGGCCTCTAACTATGGCTACACCTTC. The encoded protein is CSVERGFGRASNYGYTF.

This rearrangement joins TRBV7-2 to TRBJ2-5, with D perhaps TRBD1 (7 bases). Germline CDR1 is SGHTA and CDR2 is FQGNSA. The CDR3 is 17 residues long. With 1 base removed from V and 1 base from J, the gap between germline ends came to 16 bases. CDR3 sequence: CASSLGPSQGGQETQYF. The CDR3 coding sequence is TGTGCCAGCAGCTTAGGCCCTTCTCAGGGGGGCCAAGAGACCCAGTACTTC.

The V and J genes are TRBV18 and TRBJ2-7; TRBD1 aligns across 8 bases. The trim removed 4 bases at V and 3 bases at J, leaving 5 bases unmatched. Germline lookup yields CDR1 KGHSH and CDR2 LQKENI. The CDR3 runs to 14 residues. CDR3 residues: CASSLETGGYEQYF. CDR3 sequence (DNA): TGTGCCAGCTCACTAGAAACAGGGGGCTACGAGCAGTACTTC.

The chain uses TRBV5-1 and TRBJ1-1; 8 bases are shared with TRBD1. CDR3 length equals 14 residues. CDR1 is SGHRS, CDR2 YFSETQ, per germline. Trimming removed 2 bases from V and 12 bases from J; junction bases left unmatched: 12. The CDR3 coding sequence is TGCGCCAGCAGCTTCACGGGACAGGCCCGGTTGACTTTCTTT. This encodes CASSFTGQARLTFF.

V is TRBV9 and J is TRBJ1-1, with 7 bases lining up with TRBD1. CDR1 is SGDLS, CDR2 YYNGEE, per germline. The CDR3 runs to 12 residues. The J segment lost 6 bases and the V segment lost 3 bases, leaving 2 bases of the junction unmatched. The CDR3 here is CASSDGTAEAFF. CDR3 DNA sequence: TGTGCCAGCAGCGACGGGACAGCTGAAGCTTTCTTT. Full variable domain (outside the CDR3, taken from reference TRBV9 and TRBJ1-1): DSGVTQTPKHLITATGQRVTLRCSPRSGDLSVYWYQQSLDQGLQFLIQYYNGEERAKGNILERFSAQQFPDLHSELNLSSLELGDSALYFCASSDGTAEAFFGQGTRLTVV.

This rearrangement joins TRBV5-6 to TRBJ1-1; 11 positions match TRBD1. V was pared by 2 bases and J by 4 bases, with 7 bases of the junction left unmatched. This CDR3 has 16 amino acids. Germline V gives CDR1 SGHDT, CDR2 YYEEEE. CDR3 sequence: CASSFSGGQGVTEAFF. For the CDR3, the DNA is TGTGCCAGCAGCTTCTCCGGGGGACAGGGGGTCACTGAAGCTTTCTTT.

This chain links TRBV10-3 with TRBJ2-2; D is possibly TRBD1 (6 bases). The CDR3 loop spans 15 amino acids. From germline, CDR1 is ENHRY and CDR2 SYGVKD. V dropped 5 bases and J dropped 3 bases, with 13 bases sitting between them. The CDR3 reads CAISISNRDTGELFF. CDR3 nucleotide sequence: TGTGCCATCAGTATCTCAAACAGGGACACCGGGGAGCTGTTTTTT.

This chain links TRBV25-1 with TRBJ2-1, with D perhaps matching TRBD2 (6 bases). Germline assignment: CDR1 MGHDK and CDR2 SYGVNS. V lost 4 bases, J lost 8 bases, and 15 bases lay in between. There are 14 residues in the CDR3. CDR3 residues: CASSAGLDFDEQFF. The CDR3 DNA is TGTGCCAGCAGTGCGGGACTGGATTTTGATGAGCAGTTCTTC.

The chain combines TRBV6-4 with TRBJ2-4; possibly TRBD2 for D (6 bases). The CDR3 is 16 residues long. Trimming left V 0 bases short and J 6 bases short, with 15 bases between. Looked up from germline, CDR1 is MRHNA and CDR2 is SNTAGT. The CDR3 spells CASSDSSGGVLNIQYF. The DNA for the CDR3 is TGTGCCAGCAGTGACTCGAGCGGCGGGGTCCTAAACATTCAGTACTTC.

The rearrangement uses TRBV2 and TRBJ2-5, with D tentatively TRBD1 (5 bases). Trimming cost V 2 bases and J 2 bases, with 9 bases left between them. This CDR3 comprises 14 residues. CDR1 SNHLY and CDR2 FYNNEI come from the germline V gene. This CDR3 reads CASSEWGRQETQYF. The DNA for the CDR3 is TGTGCCAGCAGTGAATGGGGCAGGCAAGAGACCCAGTACTTC.

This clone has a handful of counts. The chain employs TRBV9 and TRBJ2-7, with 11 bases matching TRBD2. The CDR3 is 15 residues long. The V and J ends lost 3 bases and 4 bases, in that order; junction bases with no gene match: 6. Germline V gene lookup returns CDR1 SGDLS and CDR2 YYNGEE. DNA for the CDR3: TGTGCCAGCAGCGGGGGTAGCGGGGGGGCTTACGAGCAGTACTTC. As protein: CASSGGSGGAYEQYF.

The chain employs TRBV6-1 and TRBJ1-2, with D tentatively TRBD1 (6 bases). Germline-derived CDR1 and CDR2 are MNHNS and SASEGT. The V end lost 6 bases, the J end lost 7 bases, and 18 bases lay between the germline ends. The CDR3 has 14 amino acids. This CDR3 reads CASSGGGARSGYTF. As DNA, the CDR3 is TGTGCCAGCAGCGGTGGGGGGGCCCGGAGTGGCTACACCTTC.

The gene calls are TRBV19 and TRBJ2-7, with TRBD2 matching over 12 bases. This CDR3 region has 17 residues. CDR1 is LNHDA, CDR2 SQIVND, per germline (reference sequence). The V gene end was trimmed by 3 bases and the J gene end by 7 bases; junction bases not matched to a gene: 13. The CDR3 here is CASSIVASGGVRMEQYF. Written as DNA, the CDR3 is TGTGCCAGTAGTATTGTGGCTAGCGGGGGGGTCAGAATGGAGCAGTACTTC.

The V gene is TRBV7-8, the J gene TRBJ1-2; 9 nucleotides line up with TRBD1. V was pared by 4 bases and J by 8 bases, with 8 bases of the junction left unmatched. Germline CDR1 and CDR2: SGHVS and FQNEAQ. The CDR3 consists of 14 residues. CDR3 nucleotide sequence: TGTGCCAGCAGCTCGGGACAGGGTCTACAGGGCTACACCTTC. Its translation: CASSSGQGLQGYTF.